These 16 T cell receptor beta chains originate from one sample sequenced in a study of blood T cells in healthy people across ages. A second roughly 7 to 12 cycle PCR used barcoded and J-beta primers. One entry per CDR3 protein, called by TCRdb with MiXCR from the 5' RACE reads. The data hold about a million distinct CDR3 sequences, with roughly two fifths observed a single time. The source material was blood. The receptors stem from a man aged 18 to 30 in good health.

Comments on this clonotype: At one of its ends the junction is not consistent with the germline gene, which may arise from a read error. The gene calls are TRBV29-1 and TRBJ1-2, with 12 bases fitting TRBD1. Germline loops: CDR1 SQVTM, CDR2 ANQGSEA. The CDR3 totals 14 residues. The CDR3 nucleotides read TGCAGCGTTCGTGAGGGACAGGGGGCTTATGGCTGCACCTTC. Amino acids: CSVREGQGAYGCTF.

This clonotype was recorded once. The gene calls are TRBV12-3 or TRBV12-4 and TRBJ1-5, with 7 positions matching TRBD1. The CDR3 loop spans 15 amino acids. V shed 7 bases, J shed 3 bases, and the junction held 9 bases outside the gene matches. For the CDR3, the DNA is TGTGCCAGCACTCCCACAGGGGTGAACAATCAGCCCCAGCATTTT. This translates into CASTPTGVNNQPQHF.

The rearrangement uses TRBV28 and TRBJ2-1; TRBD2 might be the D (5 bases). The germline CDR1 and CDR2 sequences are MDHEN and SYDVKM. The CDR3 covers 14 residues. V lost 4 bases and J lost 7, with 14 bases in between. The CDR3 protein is CASSYRARGNEQFF. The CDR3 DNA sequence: TGTGCCAGCAGTTACCGGGCCAGAGGGAATGAGCAGTTCTTC.

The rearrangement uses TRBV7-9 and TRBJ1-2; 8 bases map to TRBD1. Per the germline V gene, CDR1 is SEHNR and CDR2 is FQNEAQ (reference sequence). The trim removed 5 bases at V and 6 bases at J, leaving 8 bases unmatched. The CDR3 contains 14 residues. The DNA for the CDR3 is TGTGCCAGCAGCACCGAGACAGGGGTTCATGGCTACACCTTC. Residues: CASSTETGVHGYTF.

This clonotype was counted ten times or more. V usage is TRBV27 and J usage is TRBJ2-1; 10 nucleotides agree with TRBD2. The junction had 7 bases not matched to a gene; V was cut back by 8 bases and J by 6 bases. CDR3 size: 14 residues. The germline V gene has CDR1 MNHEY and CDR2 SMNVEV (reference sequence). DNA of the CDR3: TGTGCCAGCCTCGGACTAGCGGAAACCAATGAGCAGTTCTTC. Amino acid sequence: CASLGLAETNEQFF.

Here the CDR3 reads CASSLATRNTEAFF. The CDR3 nucleotides read TGTGCCAGCAGCTTAGCTACCAGGAACACTGAAGCTTTCTTT. The J gene is TRBJ1-1, the V gene TRBV7-2; D unresolved. The ends were cut back, 0 bases at V and 1 base at J, with 6 bases in the middle. Germline V gene lookup returns CDR1 SGHTA and CDR2 FQGNSA. The CDR3 is 14 amino acids.

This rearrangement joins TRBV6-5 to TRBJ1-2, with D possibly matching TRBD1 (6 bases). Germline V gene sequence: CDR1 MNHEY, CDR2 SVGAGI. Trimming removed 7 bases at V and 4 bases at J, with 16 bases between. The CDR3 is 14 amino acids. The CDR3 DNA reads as TGTGCCAGCACCCACAGAGGGGGGCCCTATGGCTACACCTTC. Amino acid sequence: CASTHRGGPYGYTF.

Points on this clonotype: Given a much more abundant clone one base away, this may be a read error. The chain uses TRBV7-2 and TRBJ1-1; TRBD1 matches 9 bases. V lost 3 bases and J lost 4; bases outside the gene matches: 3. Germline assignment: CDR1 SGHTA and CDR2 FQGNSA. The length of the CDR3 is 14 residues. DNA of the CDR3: TGTGCCAGCAGCTTCGGACAGGGGATCACTGAAGCTTTCTTT. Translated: CASSFGQGITEAFF.

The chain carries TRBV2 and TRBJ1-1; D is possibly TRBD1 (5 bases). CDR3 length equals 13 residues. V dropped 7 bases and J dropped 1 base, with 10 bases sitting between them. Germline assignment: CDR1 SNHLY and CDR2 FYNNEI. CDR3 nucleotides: TGTGCCAGCAACAACGGGGGGAACACTGAAGCTTTCTTT. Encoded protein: CASNNGGNTEAFF.

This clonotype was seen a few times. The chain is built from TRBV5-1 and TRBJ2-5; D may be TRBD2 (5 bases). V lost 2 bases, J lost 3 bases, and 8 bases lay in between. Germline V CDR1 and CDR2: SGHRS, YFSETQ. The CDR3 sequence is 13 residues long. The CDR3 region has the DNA TGCGCCAGCAGCTTCGAGGGAGAAGAGACCCAGTACTTC. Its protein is CASSFEGEETQYF.

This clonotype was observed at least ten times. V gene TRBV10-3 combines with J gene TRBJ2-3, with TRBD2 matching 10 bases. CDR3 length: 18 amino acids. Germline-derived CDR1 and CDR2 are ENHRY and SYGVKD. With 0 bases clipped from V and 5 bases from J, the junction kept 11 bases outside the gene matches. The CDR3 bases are TGTGCCATCAGTGAGTCGCAGACCGGGACTAGCGCCAAAGATACGCAGTATTTT. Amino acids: CAISESQTGTSAKDTQYF.

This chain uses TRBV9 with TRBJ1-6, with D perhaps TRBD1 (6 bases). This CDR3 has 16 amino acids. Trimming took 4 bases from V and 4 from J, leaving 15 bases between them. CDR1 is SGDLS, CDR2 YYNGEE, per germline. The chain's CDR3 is CASSPYDRPYNSPLHF. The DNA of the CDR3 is TGTGCCAGCAGCCCTTACGACAGGCCTTATAATTCACCCCTCCACTTT. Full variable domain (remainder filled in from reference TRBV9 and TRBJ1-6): DSGVTQTPKHLITATGQRVTLRCSPRSGDLSVYWYQQSLDQGLQFLIQYYNGEERAKGNILERFSAQQFPDLHSELNLSSLELGDSALYFCASSPYDRPYNSPLHFGNGTRLTVT.

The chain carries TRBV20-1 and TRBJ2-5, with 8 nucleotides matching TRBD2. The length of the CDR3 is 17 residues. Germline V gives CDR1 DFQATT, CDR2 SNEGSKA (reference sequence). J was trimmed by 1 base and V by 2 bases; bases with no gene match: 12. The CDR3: CSARWTKLAVFQETQYF. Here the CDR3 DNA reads TGCAGTGCTAGATGGACCAAACTAGCGGTTTTCCAAGAGACCCAGTACTTC.

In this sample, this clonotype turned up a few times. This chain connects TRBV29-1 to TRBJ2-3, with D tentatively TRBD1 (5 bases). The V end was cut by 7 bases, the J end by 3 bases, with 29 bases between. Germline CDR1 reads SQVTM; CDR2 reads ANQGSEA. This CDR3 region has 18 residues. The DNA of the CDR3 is TGCAGCGCTGAGCTGGCTTCCCTGGGGCAGGGATCGACAGATACGCAGTATTTT. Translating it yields CSAELASLGQGSTDTQYF.

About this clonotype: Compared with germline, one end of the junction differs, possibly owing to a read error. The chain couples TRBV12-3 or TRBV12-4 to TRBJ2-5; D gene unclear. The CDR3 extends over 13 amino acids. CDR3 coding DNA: TGTGCCAGCAGTTTGGGCAGACAAGGGACCCAGTACTTC. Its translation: CASSLGRQGTQYF.

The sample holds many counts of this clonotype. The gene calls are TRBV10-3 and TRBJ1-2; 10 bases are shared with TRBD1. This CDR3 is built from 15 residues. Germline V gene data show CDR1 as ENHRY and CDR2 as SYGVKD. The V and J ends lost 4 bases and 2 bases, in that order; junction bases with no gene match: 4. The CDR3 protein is CAISVRQGANYGYTF. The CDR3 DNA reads TGTGCCATCAGTGTCCGACAGGGGGCGAACTATGGCTACACCTTC.